Included here is one T cell receptor (beta chain) sequence, with context. What it recognizes is unknown. The data are from a study of T cell responses to AZD1222 COVID-19 vaccine. For the study at large: Second-dose timings of about 4 or about 12 weeks were pooled. Study-level findings and limits: The sample set comprised mostly white British donors with more females, and clonal diversity was possibly underestimated. Unmutated variant regions reportedly attract nearly half of all spike-specific TCRs.

Germline-derived CDR1 and CDR2 are LNHDA and SQIVND (reference sequence). Trimming shortened V by 4 bases and J by 5 bases, and 17 bases separated the two germline ends. This CDR3 region has 16 residues. Some clones are missing from TCRdb's copy, which holds only in-frame ones; the method was immunoSEQ multiplex PCR. The profile covers roughly 120,000 clones, with around 90% appearing a single time and approximately 4.2% taken by the ten largest. The genes are TRBV19 and TRBJ2-2; no clear D gene. The sequence was obtained from an adult in good health. This specimen consisted of peripheral blood, obtained on day 0 of AZD1222 vaccination. CDR3 loop: CASSKAREIRTGELFF. The CDR3 DNA follows: TGTGCCAGTAGTAAGGCCCGAGAGATTCGAACCGGGGAGCTGTTTTTT. Looking up the rest from reference TRBV19 and TRBJ2-2 gives the full variable domain: DGGITQSPKYLFRKEGQNVTLSCEQNLNHDAMYWYRQDPGQGLRLIYYSQIVNDFQKGDIAEGYSVSREKKESFPLTVTSAQKNPTAFYLCASSKAREIRTGELFFGEGSRLTVL.